This section outlines one TCR beta chain sequence together with its context. This sample was included in a study of blood T cell repertoires in COVID-19. Study as a whole: Samples representing acute and convalescent COVID-19 were sourced from the United States, Italy and Spain.

Germline assignment: CDR1 MDHEN and CDR2 SYDVKM. CDR3 length equals 13 residues. Deletions cut 6 bases from V and 3 bases from J, with 8 bases between. Sequencing used immunoSEQ multiplex PCR; TCRdb keeps in-frame clones, though not all of them. This table holds fewer than 350,000 clones, about 90% found once. The chain has TRBV28 and TRBJ1-4, with D possibly being TRBD1 (6 bases). The sequencing input was peripheral blood. The sequence was obtained from a woman in her twenties or thirties who had recovered from COVID-19. In nucleotides, the CDR3 is TGTGCCAGCAGGGACAGCTCTAATGAAAAACTGTTTTTT. This sequence encodes CASRDSSNEKLFF.